The entry below gives a single TCR beta chain sequence along with its context. No cognate antigen has been identified for it. Base qualities were left out, and no much larger clone turns up one base away. V has 5 bases trimmed and J has 0 bases trimmed; junction bases matching no gene number 2. The CDR3 starts with the cysteine, ends with the phenylalanine, and has 14 residues. The retained sequence is limited to the CDR3, 42 bases, with the frame set at the first base. Sequences MNHEY (CDR1) and SVGEGT (CDR2) are obtained from the germline V gene. This entry comes from a study of T cell responses to AZD1222 COVID-19 vaccine (dated by TCRdb to the early 2020s). Some background on the complete study: AZD1222 recipients whose second dose came at about 4 weeks and those whose second dose came at about 12 weeks were combined into one group, since spike-specific TCR depth and breadth did not differ between the two schedules. TCR sequencing was performed for roughly 240 trial participants, of whom about 200 were given two doses of AZD1222 and some 26 were given two doses of MenACWY control vaccine. Trial participants were enrolled by age into 18-55, 56-69 and 70-plus year subgroups, with around 140, 26 and 57 TCR-sequenced participants respectively.

The full study reports these points: Because no day 14 peak-response samples were available, the repertoires could be characterized only after the peak T cell response. Conclusions about previously exposed vaccinees are limited because only 6 or 7 AZD1222 recipients were SARS-CoV-2 seropositive at baseline. A significant rise in spike-specific TCR breadth and depth was observed after two AZD1222 doses relative to day 0 and relative to MenACWY recipients. Reportedly, close to half of the unique spike-specific TCRs recognized epitopes lying outside the regions that are mutated in the B.1.351 and B.1.1.7 variants. Participants were mostly white British and included more females than males, and it was suggested by the authors that clonal diversity may have been underestimated. The 56-69-year group was small, and its depth increase did not reach significance, likely because of low power. CD4 TCRs associated with the vaccine covered the entire spike protein, and the dominant responses were in regions 160-218 and 743-854.

This specimen's time point label, interpreted: baseline before first vaccination. Vaccinee samples were obtained from the UK trials COV001 and COV002, which included a single-blind randomized controlled phase 2/3 trial of AZD1222 (ChAdOx1 nCoV-19) in healthy adults. For TCRbeta chain sequencing, PBMC samples from trial participants were taken at day 0 and at day 28 after the second dose. The CDR3 regions of human TCRbeta chains were analyzed by immunosequencing. The paper's data handling went like this. Repertoire TCRs were checked for matches against a reference library of SARS-CoV-2-specific TCRs that had been generated using the MIRA antigen-specificity platform. Breadth was defined as the fraction of unique TCRs that were SARS-CoV-2-associated, and depth was defined as the fraction of total T cells that were SARS-CoV-2-associated. Using the MIRA data, each spike-specific TCR was assigned both to the spike region to which the TCR was reactive and to a CD4 or CD8 class. Log10-transformed breadth and depth values were compared by one-way ANOVA with Sidak's multiple comparisons tests. What TCRdb holds here is the immuneACCESS table cut down to in-frame rearrangements. Part of the clones is not present; checked against another copy, under half of the missing clones reflect an unresolved V gene, and the others are unexplained. V, J and clone size are taken as reported in that table, and D and trimming were inferred from the DNA itself. The sample has 96,000 or so clones on record, 90% of them singletons. Clones ranked in the top ten supply roughly 26% of the sample.

This TCR came from an adult in good health. This specimen was peripheral blood, taken on day 0 of AZD1222 vaccination. The rearrangement combines TRBV6-2 or TRBV6-3 with TRBJ2-5, with 8 bases matching TRBD2. The nucleotides read TGTGCCAGCAGTGGCGGGGGGAACCAAGAGACCCAGTACTTC. Protein translation: CASSGGGNQETQYF.